This T cell receptor beta chain was sequenced during a study of cytomegalovirus exposure and HLA in healthy donors. Study-wide findings and caveats: The authors excluded some V segments, including TRBV6-2 and TRBV6-3, as indistinguishable.

This CDR3 is built from 15 residues. CDR1 is SNHLY, CDR2 FYNNEI, per germline. The trim removed 6 bases at V and 5 bases at J, leaving 8 bases unmatched. There are a few counts of this clone. Its target is not known. Donors showed nominal health when sampled, although they likely had unrecorded immune exposures. Amplification used 60 Vbeta primers and 13 Jbeta primers. Clones were sequenced by immunoSEQ multiplex PCR, and TCRdb holds only the in-frame ones, with some missing. The data contain 150,000 to 200,000 clones, about 64% of them singletons. Sequencing input: PBMCs. The TCR originated in a man aged 50 to 59 in good health and CMV-seronegative. The genes are TRBV2 and TRBJ2-2; TRBD2 aligns across 8 bases. The CDR3 DNA reads TGTGCCAGCAGCGGGGGGGCTGGGGGAACCGGGGAGCTGTTTTTT. Translating gives CASSGGAGGTGELFF. The whole variable domain, filled in from reference TRBV2 and TRBJ2-2, reads EPEVTQTPSHQVTQMGQEVILRCVPISNHLYFYWYRQILGQKVEFLVSFYNNEISEKSEIFDDQFSVERPDGSNFTLKIRSTKLEDSAMYFCASSGGAGGTGELFFGEGSRLTVL.